These 26 T cell receptor beta chains came from one sample sequenced in a study of T cell responses to AZD1222 COVID-19 vaccine. The table came from immunoSEQ multiplex PCR; TCRdb's copy has only in-frame clones and leaves some out. This table holds nearly 110,000 clones, about 90% found once. The sample consisted of peripheral blood, taken 28 days after the second AZD1222 dose. These receptors all come from an adult who received the AZD1222 COVID-19 vaccine.

This chain uses TRBV19 with TRBJ2-7; D unresolved. V was shortened by 7 bases and J by 2 bases, with 15 bases between the two germline ends. The CDR3 covers 14 residues. Germline CDR1 LNHDA, CDR2 SQIVND (reference sequence). CDR3 region: CASNPQAGPYEQYF. CDR3 coding DNA: TGTGCCAGTAACCCCCAGGCCGGGCCCTACGAGCAGTACTTC. Supplemented by reference TRBV19 and TRBJ2-7, the full variable domain reads DGGITQSPKYLFRKEGQNVTLSCEQNLNHDAMYWYRQDPGQGLRLIYYSQIVNDFQKGDIAEGYSVSREKKESFPLTVTSAQKNPTAFYLCASNPQAGPYEQYFGPGTRLTVT.

This chain links TRBV3-1 (or the pseudogene TRBV3-2) with TRBJ1-1; 7 bases fit TRBD1. The CDR3 is made up of 15 amino acids. The J segment lost 1 base and the V segment lost 4 bases, leaving 6 bases of the junction unmatched. Germline loops: CDR1 LGHDT, CDR2 YNNKEL (reference sequence). The CDR3 region has the DNA TGTGCCAGCAGCCCAATAGCAGGGGGGAACACTGAAGCTTTCTTT. This translates into CASSPIAGGNTEAFF.

The chain is built from TRBV13 and TRBJ2-5; D call uncertain. V was shortened by 2 bases and J by 2 bases, with 6 bases between the two germline ends. Germline-derived CDR1 and CDR2 are PRHDT and FYEKMQ (reference sequence). This CDR3 is 13 amino acids long. CDR3 bases: TGTGCCAGCAGCTTAACGGAACAAGAGACCCAGTACTTC. Amino acid sequence: CASSLTEQETQYF.

The chain recombines TRBV2 with TRBJ1-5, with D perhaps TRBD1 (6 bases). CDR3 length equals 16 residues. In germline, CDR1 is SNHLY, CDR2 FYNNEI. Trimming took 4 bases from V and 5 from J, leaving 18 bases between them. In nucleotides, the CDR3 is TGTGCCAGCAGTGTGACAGCGGGGGGCACCTATCAGCCCCAGCATTTT. Protein product: CASSVTAGGTYQPQHF.

The CDR3 sequence is CASSYYGYNEQFF. CDR3 bases: TGTGCCAGCAGTTACTATGGCTACAATGAGCAGTTCTTC. The genes are TRBV6-2 or TRBV6-3 and TRBJ2-1; D unresolved. Per germline, CDR1 MNHEY and CDR2 SVGEGT. The V end was cut by 1 base, the J end by 3 bases, with 4 bases between. The CDR3 runs to 13 residues.

This clone has a handful of counts. The gene calls are TRBV12-3 or TRBV12-4 and TRBJ1-5; D uncertain. The germline V and J ends were trimmed by 6 bases and 0 bases, with 3 bases remaining between them. The CDR3 is made up of 12 amino acids. The CDR3 loop reads CASRSSNQPQHF. In DNA form, the CDR3 reads TGTGCCAGCAGGAGTAGCAATCAGCCCCAGCATTTT.

The chain joins TRBV24-1 to TRBJ1-2; 12 positions agree with TRBD1. V shed 7 bases and J 8 bases; nucleotides not matched to a gene: 10. The CDR3 spans 15 residues. Germline-derived CDR1 and CDR2 are KGHDR and SFDVKD. CDR3 residues: CATSATGQGAGGYTF. CDR3 DNA sequence: TGTGCCACCAGCGCTACGGGACAGGGGGCGGGGGGCTACACCTTC.

The J gene is TRBJ1-5, the V gene TRBV2; perhaps TRBD1 as D (6 bases). V was cut by 6 bases and J by 2 bases, with 14 bases left in between. The length of the CDR3 is 15 residues. CDR1 and CDR2 from the germline V gene are SNHLY and FYNNEI. Here the CDR3 reads CASRQGPIGNQPQHF. The CDR3 DNA reads as TGTGCCAGCAGACAGGGACCGATCGGCAATCAGCCCCAGCATTTT.

The V and J genes are TRBV6-2 or TRBV6-3 and TRBJ2-7; unclear D gene. The CDR3 sequence is 20 residues long. Germline V CDR1 and CDR2: MNHEY, SVGEGT. The V and J ends lost 1 base and 0 bases respectively, with 25 bases between them. Here the CDR3 DNA reads TGTGCCAGCAGTTACTTTAGTGGTCAGGATCCCCTGTTTGGCTCCTACGAGCAGTACTTC. Its protein product is CASSYFSGQDPLFGSYEQYF.

This sequence joins TRBV14 and TRBJ1-3; D is unclear. V was pared by 4 bases and J by 2 bases, with 12 bases between. This CDR3 comprises 15 residues. Looked up from germline, CDR1 is SGHDN and CDR2 is FVKESK. The CDR3 DNA reads as TGTGCCAGCAGCCTCAGACTAGCGGCTGGAAACACCATATATTTT. It is translated as CASSLRLAAGNTIYF. The full variable domain, with the rest looked up from reference TRBV14 and TRBJ1-3, is EAGVTQFPSHSVIEKGQTVTLRCDPISGHDNLYWYRRVMGKEIKFLLHFVKESKQDESGMPNNRFLAERTGGTYSTLKVQPAELEDSGVYFCASSLRLAAGNTIYFGEGSWLTVV.

The V call is TRBV27, the J call TRBJ1-2; D not certain. This CDR3 has 13 amino acids. The germline gives CDR1 MNHEY, CDR2 SMNVEV (reference sequence). Trimming shortened V by 3 bases and J by 1 base, and 6 bases separated the two germline ends. CDR3 amino acids: CASSLSHNYGYTF. Here the CDR3 DNA reads TGTGCCAGCAGTTTGAGCCATAACTATGGCTACACCTTC.

This clone was counted between two and nine times. The chain has TRBV6-2 or TRBV6-3 and TRBJ1-5; tentative D call: TRBD1 (6 bases). The CDR3 is made up of 15 amino acids. Germline V gives CDR1 MNHEY, CDR2 SVGEGT. V lost 2 bases and J lost 5, with 13 bases in between. The CDR3 loop is CASSYVSGAHQPQHF. In nucleotides, the CDR3 is TGTGCCAGCAGTTACGTTTCGGGGGCTCATCAGCCCCAGCATTTT.

The chain has TRBV7-9 and TRBJ2-7, with 9 positions matching TRBD1. Germline CDR1 SEHNR, CDR2 FQNEAQ (reference sequence). There are 15 residues in the CDR3. The V and J ends lost 2 bases and 5 bases, in that order; junction bases with no gene match: 7. Here the CDR3 reads CASSLTGQGIHEQYF. CDR3 nucleotides: TGTGCCAGCAGCTTAACGGGACAGGGCATCCACGAGCAGTACTTC.

This chain connects TRBV4-2 to TRBJ1-3; D is possibly TRBD1 (6 bases). The CDR3 runs 14 residues. Deletions cut 4 bases from V and 5 bases from J, with 12 bases between. Germline CDR1 LGHNA, CDR2 YNFKEQ. CDR3 residues: CASSRARGRNTIYF. The CDR3 DNA follows: TGTGCCAGCAGCCGAGCCAGGGGAAGAAACACCATATATTTT.

This chain uses TRBV4-3 with TRBJ2-2, with D perhaps TRBD1 or TRBD2 (5 bases each). V dropped 4 bases and J dropped 6 bases, with 18 bases sitting between them. Looked up from germline, CDR1 is LGHNA and CDR2 is YSLEER. CDR3 length: 16 residues. Here the CDR3 reads CASSPLGQGNAGELFF. In nucleotides, the CDR3 is TGCGCCAGCAGCCCACTAGGGCAGGGTAATGCCGGGGAGCTGTTTTTT.

This clone was picked up one time. The chain has TRBV7-3 and TRBJ2-2; TRBD2 matches 10 bases. Germline values: CDR1 SGHTA, CDR2 FQGTGA. The CDR3 runs 16 residues. J was trimmed by 6 bases and V by 4 bases; bases with no gene match: 8. The CDR3 spells CASSYGSGGAPGELFF. The CDR3 DNA sequence: TGTGCCAGCAGCTACGGGAGCGGGGGGGCCCCCGGGGAGCTGTTTTTT.

V is TRBV3-1 (or the pseudogene TRBV3-2) and J is TRBJ2-1; D possibly corresponds to TRBD1 (5 bases). Looked up from germline, CDR1 is LGHDT and CDR2 is YNNKEL (reference sequence). CDR3 length equals 15 residues. Trimming cost V 0 bases and J 8 bases, with 14 bases left between them. The CDR3: CASSQENRRGYEQFF. The CDR3 DNA reads as TGTGCCAGCAGCCAAGAAAATAGAAGGGGCTATGAGCAGTTCTTC.

The J gene is TRBJ2-7, the V gene TRBV12-3 or TRBV12-4; D ambiguous. This CDR3 contains 13 residues. V was cut by 6 bases and J by 2 bases, with 11 bases left in between. CDR3 amino acids: CASSHRPPYEQYF. DNA of the CDR3: TGTGCCAGCAGCCACCGTCCGCCCTACGAGCAGTACTTC.

This clone has just one count. This chain links TRBV19 with TRBJ1-1; D is perhaps TRBD1 (5 bases). This CDR3 has 14 amino acids. Germline V CDR1 and CDR2: LNHDA, SQIVND (reference sequence). Trimming left V 3 bases short and J 7 bases short, with 15 bases between. This CDR3 is CASSIGGTGGEAFF. CDR3 DNA: TGTGCCAGTAGTATCGGAGGGACTGGGGGTGAAGCTTTCTTT.

The rearrangement joins TRBV25-1 to TRBJ2-3; a possible D gene is TRBD2 (6 bases). The CDR3 has 16 amino acids. The V gene lost 4 bases and the J gene lost 1 base, with 15 bases spanning the gap. Looked up from germline, CDR1 is MGHDK and CDR2 is SYGVNS. The CDR3 DNA is TGTGCCAGCAGTGGATCGAATTCGGGGGGCACAGATACGCAGTATTTT. Amino acids: CASSGSNSGGTDTQYF.

The V gene is TRBV3-1 (or the pseudogene TRBV3-2), the J gene TRBJ1-2, with a weak D call TRBD1 (5 bases). Trimming pared 8 bases from V and 12 bases from J, leaving 22 bases between. Germline-derived CDR1 and CDR2 are LGHDT and YNNKEL (reference sequence). The CDR3 extends over 13 amino acids. The CDR3: CASESSGPICHTF. CDR3 sequence (DNA): TGTGCCAGCGAGTCCTCGGGGCCCATATGCCACACCTTC.

The chain combines TRBV27 with TRBJ1-3; 7 nucleotides line up with TRBD1. Germline lookup yields CDR1 MNHEY and CDR2 SMNVEV (reference sequence). The CDR3 spans 17 residues. The V segment lost 5 bases and the J segment 2 bases; nucleotides outside the gene matches: 12. The CDR3 loop is CASSLSRQGWPGNTIYF. CDR3 in DNA: TGTGCCAGCAGTCTAAGTCGACAGGGTTGGCCTGGAAACACCATATATTTT.

The chain carries TRBV5-1 and TRBJ2-7; D gene uncertain. The germline V gene encodes CDR1 SGHRS and CDR2 YFSETQ. The V and J ends lost 4 bases and 0 bases respectively, with 14 bases between them. This CDR3 has 15 residues. CDR3 bases: TGCGCCAGCAGCCCCAAGGACCGCCCCTCCTACGAGCAGTACTTC. Translating gives CASSPKDRPSYEQYF. The whole variable domain, remainder taken from reference TRBV5-1 and TRBJ2-7, is KAGVTQTPRYLIKTRGQQVTLSCSPISGHRSVSWYQQTPGQGLQFLFEYFSETQRNKGNFPGRFSGRQFSNSRSEMNVSTLELGDSALYLCASSPKDRPSYEQYFGPGTRLTVT.

This clone is large (0.1 to 1%) in the sample. The chain uses TRBV11-2 and TRBJ1-2; 7 bases map to TRBD1. The junction had 19 bases not matched to a gene; V was cut back by 5 bases and J by 4 bases. Germline V CDR1 and CDR2: SGHAT, FQNNGV. The CDR3 loop spans 18 amino acids. CDR3 protein: CASSTFVTTPDRRYGYTF. The CDR3 nucleotides read TGTGCCAGCAGCACATTTGTAACTACCCCGGACAGGCGCTATGGCTACACCTTC.

The chain links TRBV21-1 to TRBJ2-1; TRBD2 was called by the table and not checked on the DNA. TRBV21-1 corresponds to a pseudogene. The CDR3 extends over 14 amino acids. CDR3 DNA: TGTGCCAGCAGCAAACGGGGAGTCTGTAATGAGCAGTTCTTC. It translates to CASSKRGVCNEQFF.

The chain couples TRBV19 to TRBJ2-7; maybe TRBD1 (5 bases). The CDR3 extends over 13 amino acids. V was clipped by 4 bases and J by 4 bases, with 11 bases between them. The V gene's germline CDR1 is LNHDA and CDR2 SQIVND (reference sequence). The CDR3 sequence: CASSTPTAYEQYF. CDR3 coding DNA: TGTGCCAGTAGTACTCCGACAGCATACGAGCAGTACTTC.